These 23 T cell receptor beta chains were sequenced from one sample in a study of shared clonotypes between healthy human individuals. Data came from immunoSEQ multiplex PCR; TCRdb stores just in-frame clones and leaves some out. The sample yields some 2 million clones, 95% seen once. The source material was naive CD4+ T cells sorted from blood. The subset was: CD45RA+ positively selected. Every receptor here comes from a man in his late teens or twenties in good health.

Here the CDR3 reads CASTHGQGWTDTQYF. The CDR3 coding sequence is TGTGCCAGCACCCACGGACAGGGTTGGACAGATACGCAGTATTTT. The chain links TRBV5-4 to TRBJ2-3, with TRBD1 identical over 8 bases. Trimming took 6 bases from V and 3 from J; bases not matched to a gene: 9. Germline loops: CDR1 SGHNT, CDR2 YYREEE (reference sequence). The length of the CDR3 is 15 residues.

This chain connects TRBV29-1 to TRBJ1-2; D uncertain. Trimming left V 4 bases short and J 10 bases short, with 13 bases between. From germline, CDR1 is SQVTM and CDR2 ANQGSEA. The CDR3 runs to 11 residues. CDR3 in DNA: TGCAGCGTTGTTGGGCTGGCTGACTACACCTTC. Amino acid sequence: CSVVGLADYTF.

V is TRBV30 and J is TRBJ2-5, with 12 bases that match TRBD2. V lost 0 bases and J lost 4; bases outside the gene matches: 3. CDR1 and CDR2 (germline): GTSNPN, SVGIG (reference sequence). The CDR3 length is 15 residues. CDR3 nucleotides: TGTGCCTGGAGTGTACGGACTAGCGGGGTAGAGACCCAGTACTTC. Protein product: CAWSVRTSGVETQYF. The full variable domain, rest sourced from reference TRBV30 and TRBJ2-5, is SQTIHQWPATLVQPVGSPLSLECTVEGTSNPNLYWYRQAAGRGLQLLFYSVGIGQISSEVPQNLSASRPQDRQFILSSKKLLLSDSGFYLCAWSVRTSGVETQYFGPGTRLLVL.

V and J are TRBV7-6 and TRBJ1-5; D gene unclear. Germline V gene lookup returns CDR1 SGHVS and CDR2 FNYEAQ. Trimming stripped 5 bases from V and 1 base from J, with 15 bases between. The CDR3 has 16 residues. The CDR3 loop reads CASSPHLTGSNQPQHF. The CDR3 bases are TGTGCCAGCAGCCCACACCTTACGGGCAGCAATCAGCCCCAGCATTTT.

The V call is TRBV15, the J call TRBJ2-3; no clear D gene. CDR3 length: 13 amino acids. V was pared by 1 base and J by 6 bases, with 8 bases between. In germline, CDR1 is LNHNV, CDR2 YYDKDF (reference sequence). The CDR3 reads CATSRVIPDTQYF. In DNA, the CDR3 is TGTGCCACCAGCAGAGTAATTCCCGATACGCAGTATTTT.

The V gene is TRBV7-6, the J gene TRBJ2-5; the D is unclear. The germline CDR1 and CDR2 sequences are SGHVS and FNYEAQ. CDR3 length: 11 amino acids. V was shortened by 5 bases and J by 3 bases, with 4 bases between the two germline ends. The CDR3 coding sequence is TGTGCCAGCAGCGTTGAAGAGACCCAGTACTTC. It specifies CASSVEETQYF. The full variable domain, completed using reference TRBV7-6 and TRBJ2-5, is GAGVSQSPRYKVTKRGQDVALRCDPISGHVSLYWYRQALGQGPEFLTYFNYEAQQDKSGLPNDRFSAERPEGSISTLTIQRTEQRDSAMYRCASSVEETQYFGPGTRLLVL.

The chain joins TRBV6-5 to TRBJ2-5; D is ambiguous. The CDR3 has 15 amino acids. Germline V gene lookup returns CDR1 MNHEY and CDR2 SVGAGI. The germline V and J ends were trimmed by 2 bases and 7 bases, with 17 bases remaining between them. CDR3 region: CASSYSRGLPGTQYF. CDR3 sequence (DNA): TGTGCCAGCAGTTACAGCAGAGGCCTACCTGGGACCCAGTACTTC.

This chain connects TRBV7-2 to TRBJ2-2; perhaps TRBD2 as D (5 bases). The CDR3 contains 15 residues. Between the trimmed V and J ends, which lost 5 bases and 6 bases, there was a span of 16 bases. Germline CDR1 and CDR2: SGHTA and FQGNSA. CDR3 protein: CASSPTPRESGELFF. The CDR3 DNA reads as TGTGCCAGCAGCCCCACCCCTAGGGAGTCCGGGGAGCTGTTTTTT.

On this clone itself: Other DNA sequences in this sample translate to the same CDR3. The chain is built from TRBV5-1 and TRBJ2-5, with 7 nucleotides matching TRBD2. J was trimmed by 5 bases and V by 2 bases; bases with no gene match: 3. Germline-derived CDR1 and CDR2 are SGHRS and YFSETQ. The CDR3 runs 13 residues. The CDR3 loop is CASSLIGGETQYF. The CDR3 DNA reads TGCGCCAGCAGCTTAATCGGGGGGGAGACCCAGTACTTC.

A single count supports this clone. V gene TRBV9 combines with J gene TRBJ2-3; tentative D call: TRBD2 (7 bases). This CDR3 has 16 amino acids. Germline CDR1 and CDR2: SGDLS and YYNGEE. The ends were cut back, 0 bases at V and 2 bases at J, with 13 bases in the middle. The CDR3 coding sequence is TGTGCCAGCAGCGTAGTAGGGGGACTAAACACAGATACGCAGTATTTT. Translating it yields CASSVVGGLNTDTQYF.

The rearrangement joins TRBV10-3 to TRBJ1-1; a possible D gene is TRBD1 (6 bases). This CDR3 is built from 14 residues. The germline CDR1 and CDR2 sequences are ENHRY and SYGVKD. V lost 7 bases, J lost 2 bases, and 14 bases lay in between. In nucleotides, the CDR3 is TGTGCCATCAAAGAGGACAGCGGAAACACTGAAGCTTTCTTT. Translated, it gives CAIKEDSGNTEAFF.

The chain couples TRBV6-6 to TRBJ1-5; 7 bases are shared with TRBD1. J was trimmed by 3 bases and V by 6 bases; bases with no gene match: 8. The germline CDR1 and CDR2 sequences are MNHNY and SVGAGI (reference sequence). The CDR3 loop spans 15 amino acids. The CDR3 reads CASSDGTALNQPQHF. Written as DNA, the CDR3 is TGTGCCAGCAGCGATGGGACAGCTCTCAATCAGCCCCAGCATTTT.

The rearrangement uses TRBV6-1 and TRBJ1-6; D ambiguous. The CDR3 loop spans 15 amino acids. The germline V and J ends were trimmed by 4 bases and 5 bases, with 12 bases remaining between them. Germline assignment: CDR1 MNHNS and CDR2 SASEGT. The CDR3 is CASSGGLNDNSPLHF. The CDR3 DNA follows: TGTGCCAGCAGTGGGGGTCTTAACGATAATTCACCCCTCCACTTT.

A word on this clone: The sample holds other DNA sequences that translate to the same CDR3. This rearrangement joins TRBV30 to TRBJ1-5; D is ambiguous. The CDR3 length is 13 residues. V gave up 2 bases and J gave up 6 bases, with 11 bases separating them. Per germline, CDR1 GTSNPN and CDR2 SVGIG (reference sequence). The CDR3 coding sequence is TGTGCCTGGAGTCCCCCAGATGGTCAGCCCCAGCATTTT. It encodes CAWSPPDGQPQHF.

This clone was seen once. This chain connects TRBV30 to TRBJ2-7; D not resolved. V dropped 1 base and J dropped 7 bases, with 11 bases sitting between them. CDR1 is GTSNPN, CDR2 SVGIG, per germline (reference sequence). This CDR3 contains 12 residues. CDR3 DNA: TGTGCCTGGAGTGCAGGAAGGGATGAGCAGTACTTC. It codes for CAWSAGRDEQYF.

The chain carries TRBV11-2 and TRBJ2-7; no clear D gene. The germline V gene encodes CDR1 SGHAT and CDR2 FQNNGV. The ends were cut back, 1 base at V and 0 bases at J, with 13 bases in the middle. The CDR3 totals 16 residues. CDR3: CASSLVMAAFSYEQYF. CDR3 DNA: TGTGCCAGCAGCTTAGTTATGGCCGCCTTCTCCTACGAGCAGTACTTC.

In DNA form, the CDR3 reads TGTGCCAGCAGTGAAGCGTTGGGGAATCGGCAACTGTTTTTT. Translated: CASSEALGNRQLFF. The chain combines TRBV2 with TRBJ1-4; D gene uncertain. V was pared by 0 bases and J by 12 bases, with 14 bases between. This CDR3 has 14 amino acids. The V gene's germline CDR1 is SNHLY and CDR2 FYNNEI.

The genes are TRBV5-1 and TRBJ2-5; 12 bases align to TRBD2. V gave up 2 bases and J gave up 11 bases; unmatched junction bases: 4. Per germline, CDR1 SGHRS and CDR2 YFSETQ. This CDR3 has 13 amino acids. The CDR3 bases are TGCGCCAGCAGCTTAAGACTAGCGGGGGTGCAGTACTTC. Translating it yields CASSLRLAGVQYF.

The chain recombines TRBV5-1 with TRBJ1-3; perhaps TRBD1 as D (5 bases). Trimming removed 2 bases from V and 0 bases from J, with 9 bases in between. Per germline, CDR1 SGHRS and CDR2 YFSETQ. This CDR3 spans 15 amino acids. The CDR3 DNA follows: TGCGCCAGCAGCTTACAGGCGCCCTCTGGAAACACCATATATTTT. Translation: CASSLQAPSGNTIYF. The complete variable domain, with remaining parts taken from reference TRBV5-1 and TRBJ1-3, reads KAGVTQTPRYLIKTRGQQVTLSCSPISGHRSVSWYQQTPGQGLQFLFEYFSETQRNKGNFPGRFSGRQFSNSRSEMNVSTLELGDSALYLCASSLQAPSGNTIYFGEGSWLTVV.

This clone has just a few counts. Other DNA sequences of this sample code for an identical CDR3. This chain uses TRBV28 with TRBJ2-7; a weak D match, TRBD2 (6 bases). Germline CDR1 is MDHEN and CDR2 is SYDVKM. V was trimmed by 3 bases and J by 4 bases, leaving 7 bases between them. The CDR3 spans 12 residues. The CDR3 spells CASSLGGYEQYF. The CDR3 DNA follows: TGTGCCAGCAGTTTGGGGGGTTACGAGCAGTACTTC.

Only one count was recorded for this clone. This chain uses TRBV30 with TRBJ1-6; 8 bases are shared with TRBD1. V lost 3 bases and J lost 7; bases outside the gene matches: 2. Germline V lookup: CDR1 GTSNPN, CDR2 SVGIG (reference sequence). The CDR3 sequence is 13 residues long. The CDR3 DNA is TGTGCCTGGAGACAGGGGGAAAATTCACCCCTCCACTTT. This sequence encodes CAWRQGENSPLHF.

CDR3 coding DNA: TGTGCCAGCAGCTTGGCTGGGGTTAACGGAGAAAAACTGTTTTTT. It is translated as CASSLAGVNGEKLFF. The V call is TRBV5-6, the J call TRBJ1-4; the D is unclear. The CDR3 spans 15 residues. Per germline, CDR1 SGHDT and CDR2 YYEEEE. Deletions cut 0 bases from V and 8 bases from J, with 14 bases between.

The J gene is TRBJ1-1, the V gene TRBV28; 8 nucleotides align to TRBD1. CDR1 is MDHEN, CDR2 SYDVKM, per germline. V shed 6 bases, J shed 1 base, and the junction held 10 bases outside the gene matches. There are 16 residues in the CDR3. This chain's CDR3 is CASSLRGRWENTEAFF. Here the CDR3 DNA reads TGTGCCAGCAGCCTCAGGGGGCGGTGGGAGAACACTGAAGCTTTCTTT.